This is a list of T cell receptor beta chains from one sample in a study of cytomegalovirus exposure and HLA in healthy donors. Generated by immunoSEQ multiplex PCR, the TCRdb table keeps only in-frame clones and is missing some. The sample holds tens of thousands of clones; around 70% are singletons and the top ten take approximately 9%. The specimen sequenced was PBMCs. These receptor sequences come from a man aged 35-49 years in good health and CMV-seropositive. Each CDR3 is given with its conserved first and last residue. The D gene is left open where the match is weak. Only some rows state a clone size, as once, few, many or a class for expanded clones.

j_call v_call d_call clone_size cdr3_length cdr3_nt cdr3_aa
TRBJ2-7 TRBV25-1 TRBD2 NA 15 TGTGCCAGCAGTGAACTAGCGGGGAGCTCCTACGAGCAGTACTTC CASSELAGSSYEQYF
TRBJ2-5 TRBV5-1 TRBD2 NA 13 TGTGCCAGCAGCTTGCTAGCGGGGGTTCCGGAGTACTTC CASSLLAGVPEYF
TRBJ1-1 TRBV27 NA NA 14 TGTGCCAGCAGTTTATATCCAGTGAACACTGAAGCTTTCTTT CASSLYPVNTEAFF
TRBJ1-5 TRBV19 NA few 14 TGTGCCATCGCACAGGGACCTAGCAATCAGCCCCAGCATTTT CAIAQGPSNQPQHF
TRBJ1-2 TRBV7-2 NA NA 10 TGTGCCAGCTACGCAGGGGGCTACACCTTC CASYAGGYTF
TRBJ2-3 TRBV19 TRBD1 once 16 TGTGCCAGTAGTATCCTCCGCACAGGGGCCACAGATACGCAGTATTTT CASSILRTGATDTQYF
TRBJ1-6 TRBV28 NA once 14 TGTGCCAGCAGTTTCGGGGGAGGGCATTCACCCCTCCACTTT CASSFGGGHSPLHF
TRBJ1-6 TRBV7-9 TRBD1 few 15 TGTGCCAGCAGCTGGCCACAGGGGACGGGTTCACCCCTCCACTTT CASSWPQGTGSPLHF
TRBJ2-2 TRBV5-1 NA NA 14 TGCGCCAGCAGCGTTACAGGGAACACCGGGGAGCTGTTTTTT CASSVTGNTGELFF
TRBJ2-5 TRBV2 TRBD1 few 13 TGTGCCAGCAGTGGGGGGACAGCAGAGACCCAGTACTTC CASSGGTAETQYF
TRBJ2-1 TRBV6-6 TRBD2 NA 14 TGTGCCAGCTCGGGGGGAATCAGGAACAATGAGCAGTTCTTC CASSGGIRNNEQFF
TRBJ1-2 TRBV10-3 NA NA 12 TGTGCCATCAGTCAGGTTTCTGATGGCTACACCTTC CAISQVSDGYTF
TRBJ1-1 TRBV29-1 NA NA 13 TGCAGCGTTGAAGGGGCCACGAACACTGAAGCTTTCTTT CSVEGATNTEAFF
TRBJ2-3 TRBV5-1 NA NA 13 TGCGCCAGCAGCTTACCTGAGGCAGATACGCAGTATTTT CASSLPEADTQYF
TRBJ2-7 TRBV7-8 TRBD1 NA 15 TGTGCCAGCAGCTTTCACCGGACAGGGCCCTACGAGCAGTACTTC CASSFHRTGPYEQYF
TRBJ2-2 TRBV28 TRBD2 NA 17 TGTGCCAGCAGTTCCCCGGGACTAGCGGGACACACCGGGGAGCTGTTTTTT CASSSPGLAGHTGELFF
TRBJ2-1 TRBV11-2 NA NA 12 TGTGCCAGCAGCCTCACTAGCCTTGAGCAGTTCTTC CASSLTSLEQFF
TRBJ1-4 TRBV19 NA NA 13 TGTGCCAGTAGTAGGACTTATAATGAAAAACTGTTTTTT CASSRTYNEKLFF
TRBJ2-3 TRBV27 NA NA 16 TGTGCCAGCAGTTTATCCGGGGTAGGAGGCACAGATACGCAGTATTTT CASSLSGVGGTDTQYF
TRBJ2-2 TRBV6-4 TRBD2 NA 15 TGTGCCAGCAGTGGGACTAGCGGAAACACCGGGGAGCTGTTTTTT CASSGTSGNTGELFF
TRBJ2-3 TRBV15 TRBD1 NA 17 TGTGCCACCAGCAGAACAGTCACAGGGGGCAGAACAGATACGCAGTATTTT CATSRTVTGGRTDTQYF
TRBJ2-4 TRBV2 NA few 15 TGTGCCAGCAGTGAAGACAGGGCCCCCAAAAACATTCAGTACTTC CASSEDRAPKNIQYF
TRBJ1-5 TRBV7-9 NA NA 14 TGTGCCAGCAGCTTCGGAAGGTTGGGCCAGCCCCAGCATTTT CASSFGRLGQPQHF
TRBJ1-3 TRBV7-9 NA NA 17 TGTGCCAGCAGTTCCAAATCCCAGGGCGCGACTGGAAACACCATATATTTT CASSSKSQGATGNTIYF
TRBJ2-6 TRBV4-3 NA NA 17 TGCGCCAGCAGCCCCCAAAGTTTGGCCTCTGGGGCCAACGTCCTGACTTTC CASSPQSLASGANVLTF
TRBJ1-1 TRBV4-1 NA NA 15 TGCGCCAGCAGCCGAGTCTGGGGGGATAGCGCTGAAGCTTTCTTT CASSRVWGDSAEAFF
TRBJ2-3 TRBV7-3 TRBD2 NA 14 TGTGCCAGCAGCTATCAGCGGGAGACAGATACGCAGTATTTT CASSYQRETDTQYF
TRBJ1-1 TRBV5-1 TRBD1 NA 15 TGCGCCAGCTACAGGACAGGGGGCGCGATCACTGAAGCTTTCTTT CASYRTGGAITEAFF
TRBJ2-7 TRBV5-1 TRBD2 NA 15 TGCGCCAGCAGCTGGATAGCGGGAGGGCCAAACGAGCAGTACTTC CASSWIAGGPNEQYF
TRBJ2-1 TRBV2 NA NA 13 TGTGCCAGCAAGGCGGCTACGGGGAATGAGCAGTTCTTC CASKAATGNEQFF
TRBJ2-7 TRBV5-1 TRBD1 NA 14 TGCGCCAGCAGCTTGGCCCAGGGGGCCTACGAGCAGTACTTC CASSLAQGAYEQYF
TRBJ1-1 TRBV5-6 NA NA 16 TGTGCCAGCAGCTTCACGACAGGAATCACCTCTCCTGAAGCTTTCTTT CASSFTTGITSPEAFF
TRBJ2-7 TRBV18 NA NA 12 TGTGCCAGCTCACCAGCAGGGATCGAGCAGTACTTC CASSPAGIEQYF
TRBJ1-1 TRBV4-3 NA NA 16 TGCGCCAGCAGCCAAGATCGGGGCAGGGGATACACTGAAGCTTTCTTT CASSQDRGRGYTEAFF
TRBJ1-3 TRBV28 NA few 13 TGTGCCAGCTCTAGTGAGGATACAAACACCATATATTTT CASSSEDTNTIYF
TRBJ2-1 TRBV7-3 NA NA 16 TGTGCCAGCAGCTTAATCGGACTGACCTCCTACAATGAGCAGTTCTTC CASSLIGLTSYNEQFF